A selection of T cell receptor beta chains follows, all from one sample in a study of cytomegalovirus exposure and HLA in healthy donors. Measured with immunoSEQ multiplex PCR; TCRdb has only the in-frame clones, and not every one. The sample contains over 120,000 clones, about 10% of which appear only once. Material: PBMCs. Every receptor here comes from a middle-aged man in good health and CMV-seronegative. Both conserved end residues are part of each CDR3. A D gene is named only where the DNA matches it firmly. Clone size appears in some rows only: once, few, many, or a class for an expanded clone.

D gene	CDR3 length	J gene	clone size	V gene	CDR3 DNA	CDR3 protein
TRBD1	17	TRBJ1-1	NA	TRBV7-3	TGTGCCAGCAGCCCTACACCATCGGGACAGGGGAGCACTGAAGCTTTCTTT	CASSPTPSGQGSTEAFF
NA	16	TRBJ2-1	few	TRBV7-2	TGTGCCAGCAGCTTAGTAGGTGGGGGGGCGTACAATGAGCAGTTCTTC	CASSLVGGGAYNEQFF
TRBD2	15	TRBJ2-3	NA	TRBV6-5	TGTGCCAGCAGTTACTCAGGGACTAGCGCAGATACGCAGTATTTT	CASSYSGTSADTQYF
TRBD2	16	TRBJ2-7	few	TRBV7-9	TGTGCCAGCAGCGGGCCGGGACTAGCGGGGCCCTCGGAGCAGTACTTC	CASSGPGLAGPSEQYF
TRBD2	14	TRBJ2-1	many	TRBV25-1	TGTGCCACCGAACCCCGGGGGGGTGGGGATGAGCAGTTCTTC	CATEPRGGGDEQFF
TRBD2	13	TRBJ2-3	NA	TRBV5-5	TGTGCCAGCACCCAGGGAGGGCACCATACGCAGTATTTT	CASTQGGHHTQYF
TRBD2	17	TRBJ2-2	NA	TRBV11-2	TGTGCCAGCAGTTCCGGGACTAGTTTCCTTTTTACCGGGGAGCTGTTTTTT	CASSSGTSFLFTGELFF
TRBD2	15	TRBJ2-1	few	TRBV6-5	TGTGCCAGCACTTTGACAGCGGGAGGGCGGAATGAGCAGTTCTTC	CASTLTAGGRNEQFF
NA	14	TRBJ1-1	NA	TRBV5-5	TGTGCCAGCAGCTTGGGACTCCTGAACACTGAAGCTTTCTTT	CASSLGLLNTEAFF
TRBD1	11	TRBJ1-1	few	TRBV29-1	TGCAGCGTTGCGTCGACAGGGGAAGCTTTCTTT	CSVASTGEAFF
TRBD1	16	TRBJ1-2	NA	TRBV6-1	TGTGCCAGCAGTGATTGGCGGCAGGGGGAGAACTATGGCTACACCTTC	CASSDWRQGENYGYTF
TRBD1	15	TRBJ1-6	few	TRBV7-2	TGTGCCAGCAGCTTTTTCCATACAGGGGGTTCACCCCTCCACTTT	CASSFFHTGGSPLHF
TRBD1	16	TRBJ1-1	few	TRBV4-1	TGCGCCAGCAGCCAATCCGGGACAGGGCAGAACACTGAAGCTTTCTTT	CASSQSGTGQNTEAFF
NA	17	TRBJ2-6	NA	TRBV7-3	TGTGCCAGCAGCTCAGGGGACGGGCACTCTGGGGCCAACGTCCTGACTTTC	CASSSGDGHSGANVLTF
NA	14	TRBJ1-1	many	TRBV5-4	TGTGCCAGCAGCGCCGGGGGGATTAGAACTGAAGCTTTCTTT	CASSAGGIRTEAFF
NA	12	TRBJ1-2	few	TRBV6-1	TGTGCCAGCAGTGAACCCAGCTATGGCTACACCTTC	CASSEPSYGYTF
TRBD2	16	TRBJ2-1	few	TRBV27	TGTGCCAGCAGTGCTCGGGGCGGGAGGCTAGGCGATGAGCAGTTCTTC	CASSARGGRLGDEQFF
TRBD1	15	TRBJ1-2	few	TRBV5-1	TGCGCCAGCAGCTTGCTGACAGGGGGCAACTATGGCTACACCTTC	CASSLLTGGNYGYTF
TRBD2	16	TRBJ2-1	NA	TRBV7-7	TGTGCCAGCAGCTTGGGACTAGCGGGAAATGGCAATGAGCAGTTCTTC	CASSLGLAGNGNEQFF
TRBD1	14	TRBJ2-7	NA	TRBV30	TGTGCCTGGAGTGTAGGGACAGGGGCAGACGAGCAGTACTTC	CAWSVGTGADEQYF
NA	15	TRBJ1-4	few	TRBV28	TGTGCCAGCAGTTTCCGGTCTCACGGTGGTGAAAAACTGTTTTTT	CASSFRSHGGEKLFF
TRBD2	16	TRBJ2-7	NA	TRBV13	TGTGCCAGCAGCTTAGGCCGAGGCGGGAGGGCCTACGAGCAGTACTTC	CASSLGRGGRAYEQYF